This TCR beta chain is from a study of cytomegalovirus exposure and HLA in healthy donors. Findings and limits, study-wide: Earlier analysis found most TCR beta V segments productive about 90% or about 30% of the time. The authors enumerated some 160 TCR beta chains as linked to cytomegalovirus.

PCR employed 60 Vbeta and 13 Jbeta primers. The assay was immunoSEQ multiplex PCR, and TCRdb's table has in-frame clones only and misses some. The sample lists 150,000 to 200,000 clones, over 60% occurring once. Germline-derived CDR1 and CDR2 are SSHAT and FNYEAQ (reference sequence). This CDR3 region has 16 residues. Notes on this clone: Its specificity is unknown. Germline is not matched at one junction end, which may reflect a read error.

This clonotype was sampled from a woman aged 25 to 39 in good health and CMV-seronegative. The chain joins TRBV7-7 to TRBJ2-2; a weak D match, TRBD2 (6 bases). Sequencing was done on a sample of PBMCs. This chain's CDR3 is CASSPGVARKTGELFF. DNA of the CDR3: TGTGCTAGCAGCCCGGGAGTAGCGAGAAAGACCGGGGAGCTGTTTTTT.